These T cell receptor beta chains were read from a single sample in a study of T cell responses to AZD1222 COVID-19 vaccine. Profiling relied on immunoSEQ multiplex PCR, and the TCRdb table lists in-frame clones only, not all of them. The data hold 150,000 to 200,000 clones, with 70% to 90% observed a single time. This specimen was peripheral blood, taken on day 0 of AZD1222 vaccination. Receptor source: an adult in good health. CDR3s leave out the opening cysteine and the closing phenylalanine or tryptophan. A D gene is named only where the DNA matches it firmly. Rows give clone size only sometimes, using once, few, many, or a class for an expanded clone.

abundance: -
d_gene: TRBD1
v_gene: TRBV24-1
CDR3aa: ATSQQGHEQF

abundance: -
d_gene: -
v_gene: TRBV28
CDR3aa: ASSPTGRTTNNQPQH

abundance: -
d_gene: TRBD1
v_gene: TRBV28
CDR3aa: ASSGRTGYTEAF

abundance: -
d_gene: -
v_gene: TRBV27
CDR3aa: ASSSRITGIYGYT

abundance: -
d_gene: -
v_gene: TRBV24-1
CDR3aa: ATSEMGAGEQY

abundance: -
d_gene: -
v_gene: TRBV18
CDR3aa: ASSPIQDQPQH

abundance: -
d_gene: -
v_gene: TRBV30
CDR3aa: AWRPFTGRGSPLH

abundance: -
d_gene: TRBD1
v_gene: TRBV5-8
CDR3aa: ASSSRTGRVSNQPQH

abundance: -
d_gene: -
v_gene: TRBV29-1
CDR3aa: SVALIQRGNDGYT

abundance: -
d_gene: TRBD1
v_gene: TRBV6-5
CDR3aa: ASDRGNEQY

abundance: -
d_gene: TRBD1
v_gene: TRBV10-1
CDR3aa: ASSDRTGSKLF

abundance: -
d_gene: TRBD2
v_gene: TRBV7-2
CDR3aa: ASSPGLAESNEQF

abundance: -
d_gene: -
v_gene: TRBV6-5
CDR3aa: ASSFSFEDTEAF

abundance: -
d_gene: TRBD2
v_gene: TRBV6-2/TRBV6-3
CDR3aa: ASSYSLSGRGNEQF

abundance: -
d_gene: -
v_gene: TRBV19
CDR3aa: ASRLTGIPSYEQY

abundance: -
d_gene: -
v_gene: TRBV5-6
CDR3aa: ASSLKVAGNGVVQY

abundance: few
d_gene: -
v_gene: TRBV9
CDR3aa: ASSDGTRGNEQF